This T cell receptor beta chain originates from a study of glioma-infiltrating T cells (dated by TCRdb to about 2016). Study-wide context: Glioma tissue, non-neoplastic brain tissue and matched peripheral blood mononuclear cells were used as sources from which TCR alpha- and beta-chain repertoires were sequenced. Three low-grade glioma patients, fewer than 10 primary glioblastoma patients and three non-glioma patients contributing non-neoplastic brain tissue were included in the paired cohort. Each tissue-infiltrating repertoire was compared with the same patient's peripheral blood repertoire to measure divergence between tissue and blood T-cell populations.

Cut back by 5 bases and 4 bases, the V and J ends lie 12 bases apart. The CDR1 and CDR2 encoded by the germline V gene are KGHSH and LQKENI. From its cysteine to its phenylalanine, the CDR3 spans 13 amino acids. CDR3 DNA only is kept here, 39 bases in frame from base 1. Overall study results and their limits: Group comparisons rested on small numbers: three non-neoplastic, three low-grade glioma and 7 or 8 glioblastoma patients. Very few CDR3 sequences were shared between tissue and blood, attributed to high CDR3 diversity and limited sampling. VJ-independent divergence between tissue and blood was found to be below expectation in non-neoplastic patients but above expectation in all gliomas, particularly low-grade gliomas.

The iRepertoire nested amplicon-rescue multiplex PCR (arm-PCR) platform was used to amplify TCR alpha and beta CDR3 regions from RNA. For one-step reverse transcription and amplification, roughly 95-450 ng of tissue mRNA or PBMC total RNA was used as input. Following bead purification, Illumina adapters were added through a secondary multiplex PCR, and the libraries were then gel-purified between 200 and 400 bp. Libraries carried internal 6-nucleotide barcodes used for demultiplexing. The libraries were sequenced on an Illumina MiSeq using 2x220 or 2x250 nucleotide paired-end reads. As for the original processing: Paired reads were merged with FLASH 1.2.11 and aligned to the GRCh37 human genome with BWA-MEM before extracting TRA and TRB reads. For V and J assignment, an IMGT-derived reference of cassette sequences and CDR3 motifs that included pseudogenes was used. Reads were translated in three frames, and productive CDR3s were defined as those with a C...FGXG motif and no stop codons. Clonotypes were defined as unique combinations of V-J cassette pair and CDR3 amino acid sequence. Filtering of reads was based on Hamming distance, with the threshold set by the sequence error rate of each sample in mapped regions. In-frame beta chains were kept once TCRdb had trimmed the public reads at Q25 with fastp and called clones with MiXCR. Rows are combined by CDR3 protein, so each entry shows the most common genes and DNA. For this entry, the V and J calls and clone size follow TCRdb and not the study's own pipeline. Recorded for this sample are roughly 100,000 distinct CDR3 sequences; 25% to 35% of them occurred a single time. Approximately 43% of the sample is taken by the ten largest.

Comments on this clonotype: Its antigen remains unidentified. No base qualities exist here, and no much larger clone lies one base off it.

Input material: glioma tissue, nonneoplastic brain tissue, or PBMCs (not recorded which). The chain is assembled from TRBV18 and TRBJ2-7; the D gene is not confidently resolved. This receptor was identified in a human donor with low-grade glioma or glioblastoma, undergoing nonglioma brain surgery, or in good health (not recorded which). The DNA sequence reads TGTGCCAGCTCAATCCAAAAGTCTTACGAGCAGTACTTC. The translation is CASSIQKSYEQYF.